Each of the 8 T cell receptor beta chains below was sequenced from the same sample in a study of shared clonotypes between healthy human individuals. Repertoires were generated with immunoSEQ multiplex PCR, while TCRdb's copy carries only in-frame clones and drops some. The sample carries some 1 million clones, about 76% recorded once. Source material: memory CD4+ T cells sorted from blood. Subset of the sample: CD45RA-negative fraction. These receptors all stem from a man in his late teens or twenties in good health.

This clone was detected once. The chain has TRBV7-2 and TRBJ2-4; TRBD2 matches 12 bases. Germline values: CDR1 SGHTA, CDR2 FQGNSA. V lost 5 bases, J lost 2 bases, and 13 bases stayed unmatched. This CDR3 region has 19 residues. The CDR3 is CASSPGQGLAGLSKNIQYF. CDR3 in DNA: TGTGCCAGCAGCCCTGGCCAGGGACTAGCGGGCCTCTCCAAAAACATTCAGTACTTC.

The chain joins TRBV6-5 to TRBJ1-6; D call uncertain. The CDR3 covers 15 residues. Trimming shortened V by 0 bases and J by 9 bases, and 12 bases separated the two germline ends. Germline CDR1 reads MNHEY; CDR2 reads SVGAGI. Written as DNA, the CDR3 is TGTGCCAGCAGTTACTCTGGGGAGCGGGGTTCACCCCTCCACTTT. It specifies CASSYSGERGSPLHF.

On this clone: This same CDR3 is encoded by further DNA sequences in the sample. The chain has TRBV11-2 and TRBJ2-7; the D is unclear. The germline V and J ends were trimmed by 1 base and 0 bases, with 10 bases remaining between them. CDR3 length equals 15 residues. Germline CDR1 is SGHAT and CDR2 is FQNNGV. The CDR3: CASSLGWGSSYEQYF. Written as DNA, the CDR3 is TGTGCCAGCAGCTTAGGGTGGGGTAGCTCCTACGAGCAGTACTTC.

As concerns this clone: The same CDR3 can be traced to other DNA sequences in this sample. The V call is TRBV19, the J call TRBJ1-2; D may be TRBD1 (5 bases). V lost 2 bases and J 5 bases, leaving 9 bases between the germline ends. The CDR3 spans 13 residues. CDR1 and CDR2 from the germline V gene are LNHDA and SQIVND (reference sequence). This CDR3 is CASSITGYYGYTF. CDR3 sequence (DNA): TGTGCCAGTAGTATAACAGGCTATTATGGCTACACCTTC. The variable domain in full, with the rest retrieved from reference TRBV19 and TRBJ1-2, is DGGITQSPKYLFRKEGQNVTLSCEQNLNHDAMYWYRQDPGQGLRLIYYSQIVNDFQKGDIAEGYSVSREKKESFPLTVTSAQKNPTAFYLCASSITGYYGYTFGSGTRLTVV.

The V and J genes are TRBV7-9 and TRBJ1-1; the D is unclear. Trimming stripped 1 base from V and 4 bases from J, with 7 bases between. This CDR3 spans 13 amino acids. Per germline, CDR1 SEHNR and CDR2 FQNEAQ (reference sequence). The CDR3 loop reads CASSLDYATEAFF. The CDR3 DNA follows: TGTGCCAGCAGCTTAGACTATGCCACTGAAGCTTTCTTT.

The chain links TRBV5-6 to TRBJ2-5, with D perhaps matching TRBD2 (6 bases). This CDR3 region has 14 residues. Germline CDR1 SGHDT, CDR2 YYEEEE. With 4 bases removed from V and 5 bases from J, the gap between germline ends came to 15 bases. In DNA form, the CDR3 reads TGTGCCAGCAGCCCACTGGTGCGGGGTGAGACCCAGTACTTC. Translating gives CASSPLVRGETQYF.

The chain employs TRBV6-5 and TRBJ2-5; D possibly uses TRBD1 or TRBD2 (5 bases each). Trimming removed 2 bases from V and 5 bases from J, with 12 bases in between. The CDR3 totals 14 residues. From germline, CDR1 is MNHEY and CDR2 SVGAGI. DNA for the CDR3: TGTGCCAGCAGTTACAGCCAGGGACGTGAGACCCAGTACTTC. The encoded protein is CASSYSQGRETQYF.

The chain employs TRBV10-1 and TRBJ1-6, with TRBD1 matching over 7 bases. V shed 8 bases, J shed 9 bases, and the junction held 7 bases outside the gene matches. This CDR3 comprises 13 residues. The germline V gene has CDR1 WNHNN and CDR2 SYGVQD (reference sequence). The DNA of the CDR3 is TGCGCCAGCCGTTGGGACAGCGCTTCACCCCTCCACTTT. It encodes CASRWDSASPLHF.